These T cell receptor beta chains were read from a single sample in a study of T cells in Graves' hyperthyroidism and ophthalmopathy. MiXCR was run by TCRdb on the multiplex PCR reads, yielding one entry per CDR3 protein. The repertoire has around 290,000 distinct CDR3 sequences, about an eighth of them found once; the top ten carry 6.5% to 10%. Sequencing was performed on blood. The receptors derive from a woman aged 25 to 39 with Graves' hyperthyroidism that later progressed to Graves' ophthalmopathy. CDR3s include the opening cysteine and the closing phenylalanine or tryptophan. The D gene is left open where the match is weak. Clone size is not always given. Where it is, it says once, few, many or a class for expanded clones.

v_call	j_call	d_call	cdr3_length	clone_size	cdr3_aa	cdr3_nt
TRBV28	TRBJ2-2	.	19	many	CASSLSHRAVRRGTGELFF	TGTGCCAGCAGTTTAAGTCATCGAGCGGTTAGACGGGGCACCGGGGAGCTGTTTTTT
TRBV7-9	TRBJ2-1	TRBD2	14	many	CASSPHGGETEQFF	TGTGCCAGCAGCCCCCATGGGGGGGAAACTGAGCAGTTCTTC
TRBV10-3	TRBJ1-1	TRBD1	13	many	CAIREGQGSEAFF	TGTGCCATCAGGGAAGGACAGGGCTCTGAAGCTTTCTTT
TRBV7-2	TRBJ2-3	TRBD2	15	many	CASSVGLAGSYTQYF	TGTGCCAGCAGCGTCGGACTAGCGGGATCATATACGCAGTATTTT
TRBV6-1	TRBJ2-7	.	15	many	CATRGLGAENYEQYF	TGTGCCACCCGGGGGTTGGGGGCAGAAAACTACGAGCAGTACTTC
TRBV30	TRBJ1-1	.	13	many	CAWSPGANTEAFF	TGTGCCTGGAGCCCAGGGGCGAACACTGAAGCTTTCTTT
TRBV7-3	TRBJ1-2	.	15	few	CASSLMGGSSDGYTF	TGTGCCAGCAGCTTAATGGGGGGTAGTTCGGATGGCTACACCTTC
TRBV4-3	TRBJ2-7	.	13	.	CASSRAREFEQYF	TGCGCCAGCAGCCGAGCCAGGGAATTCGAGCAGTACTTC
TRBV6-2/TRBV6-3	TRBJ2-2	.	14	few	CASSWERVAGELFF	TGTGCCAGCAGTTGGGAGAGGGTTGCCGGGGAGCTGTTTTTT
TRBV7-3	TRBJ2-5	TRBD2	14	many	CASSRYGGGETQYF	TGTGCCAGCAGCCGATACGGGGGGGGGGAGACCCAGTACTTC
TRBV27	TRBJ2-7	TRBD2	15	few	CASRLGTSGFSEQYF	TGTGCCAGTCGCCTCGGGACTAGCGGGTTTAGCGAGCAGTACTTC
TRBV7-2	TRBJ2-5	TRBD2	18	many	CASSPGLAGGPVRSRPYF	TGTGCCAGCAGCCCCGGACTAGCGGGAGGGCCGGTCCGGTCCCGTCCGTACTTC
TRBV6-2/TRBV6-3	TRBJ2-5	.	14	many	CASSPRVNQETQYF	TGTGCCAGCAGCCCAAGGGTAAACCAAGAGACCCAGTACTTC
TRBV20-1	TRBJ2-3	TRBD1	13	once	CSAPTGDTDTQYF	TGCAGTGCTCCCACAGGGGACACAGATACGCAGTATTTT
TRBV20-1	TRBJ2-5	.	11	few	CSGDWQETQYF	TGCAGCGGGGACTGGCAAGAGACCCAGTACTTC
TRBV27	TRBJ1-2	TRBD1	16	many	CASSFTGTDSYYGYTF	TGTGCCAGCAGTTTTACCGGGACAGACTCTTACTATGGCTACACCTTC
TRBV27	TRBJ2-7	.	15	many	CASSPLTGAPDEQYF	TGTGCCAGCAGTCCACTTACGGGAGCTCCCGACGAGCAGTACTTC
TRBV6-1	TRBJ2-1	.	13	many	CASSWGGAGEQFF	TGTGCCAGCAGCTGGGGTGGGGCGGGTGAGCAGTTCTTC
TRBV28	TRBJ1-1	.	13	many	CASSLAGVSEAFF	TGTGCCAGCAGTTTGGCAGGGGTATCTGAAGCTTTCTTT
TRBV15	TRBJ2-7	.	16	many	CATSRPFGGVLYEQYF	TGTGCCACCAGCAGACCCTTCGGCGGGGTGCTCTACGAGCAGTACTTC
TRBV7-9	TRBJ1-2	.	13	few	CASSLAGVYGYTF	TGTGCCAGCAGCTTAGCTGGAGTTTATGGCTACACCTTC